The clone carrying this T cell receptor (beta chain) was seen ten or more times. Researchers used genomic DNA as the template to profile TCR beta VDJ and CDR3. MiXCR, run by TCRdb on the reads, gives a single entry per CDR3 protein. The sample lists around 500,000 distinct CDR3 sequences; around 32% were seen once. This sample was included in a study of CD8+CD57+ T cells in acquired aplastic anemia. Patients included in sequencing had previously demonstrated CD8+CD57+ cell expansion by flow cytometry. Severe acquired aplastic anemia was diagnosed in all patients. Sampling of blood occurred while the patients had still received no therapy. This clonotype was obtained from a human donor with aplastic anemia. The sequencing sample was made of sorted CD4+, CD8+, or CD8+CD57+ T cells (not recorded which) from PBMCs.

CDR3: CASSLGVRDFEYF. Written as DNA, the CDR3 is TGTGCCAGCAGCTTAGGGGTTCGGGACTTTGAGTACTTC. This sequence joins TRBV7-9 and TRBJ2-7; tentative D call: TRBD2 (6 bases). Germline lookup yields CDR1 SEHNR and CDR2 FQNEAQ (reference sequence). With 1 base removed from V and 11 bases from J, the gap between germline ends came to 15 bases. This CDR3 contains 13 residues.